The clone carrying this T cell receptor (beta chain) was seen a few times. The data stem from a study of CD8 T cells in ankylosing spondylitis. TCRdb analysed the 5' RACE reads with MiXCR anew, one entry per CDR3 protein. The profile shows about 260,000 distinct CDR3 sequences, over 15% of them singletons. CDR1 is LNHNV and CDR2 is YYDKDF in the germline V gene (reference sequence). The V end lost 3 bases, the J end lost 5 bases, and 13 bases lay between the germline ends. The CDR3 loop spans 14 amino acids. This sequence was found in a male donor with ankylosing spondylitis or in good health (not recorded which). The chain uses TRBV15 and TRBJ1-2; D unresolved. Sequencing was performed on blood, either unsorted or a sorted T cell fraction (not recorded which). The CDR3 bases are TGTGCCACCAGCAGGGAGAGAGACCTTTATGGCTACACCTTC. Protein sequence: CATSRERDLYGYTF.